The sequence of this T cell receptor (beta chain) was determined in a study of T-cell memory formation after mild COVID-19 (dated by TCRdb to about 2021). As for the study more broadly: TCR sequence clusters from the two donors were largely donor specific. Two young, previously healthy adult volunteers made up the cohort, one male and one female. T-cell clones expanding and contracting after mild COVID-19 in a couple of donors were tracked by longitudinal TCRalpha and TCRbeta repertoire sequencing. The paper's findings and limits, for the study overall: Whether the second-wave clones peaking on day 37 were SARS-CoV-2 specific was not confirmed. The study covered only a couple of mild cases, and larger cohorts including severe cases with pre-infection samples were considered necessary. Contracting CD4+ clones were located mainly in the CM and EM memory subsets, whereas CD8+ clones were found to be enriched in EMRA. Some responding clones were found in pre-infection memory, which suggests that pre-existing cross-reactive memory T cells took part in the SARS-CoV-2 response. From day 15 to 85, contracting clones showed balanced CD4/CD8 phenotypes, whereas a second wave of clones that expanded from day 15 to 37 leaned towards CD4+.

This clonotype came up many times. Its antigen remains unidentified. It has no much larger one-base neighbor in the sample; base qualities were not kept. Reading from cysteine to phenylalanine, the CDR3 counts 16 amino acids. Only CDR3 DNA remains: 48 bases, in frame from the first base. CDR1 and CDR2 were assigned from the germline V gene as MNHEY and SVGEGT. Relative to germline, V is 6 bases shorter and J is 5 bases shorter, with 19 bases between their ends. Sequencing used an Illumina NovaSeq 6000. cDNA libraries for TCRalpha and TCRbeta were prepared by 5'RACE using constant-segment primers, with sample barcodes and unique molecular identifiers added. RNA was extracted from every sample with Trizol reagent. The libraries were amplified in two PCR steps, and the second step added a second sample barcode and Illumina TruSeq adapters. The libraries were sequenced on an Illumina NovaSeq using 2 x 150 bp paired-end reads. The authors' analysis ran thus. The reads were demultiplexed and collapsed into UMI-guided consensus sequences using migec v1.2.7. With mixcr v2.1.11, UMI consensuses were aligned to TRA and TRB V and J templates and assembled into clonotypes. A clonotype was counted as expanded or contracted only if both edgeR and NoisET called the change significant, with noise models trained on biological replicates. For edgeR calls, a false discovery rate-adjusted p below 0.01 and a log2 fold-change threshold of 1 were applied. As an exploratory analysis of dynamics, max-normalized trajectories of the 1000 most abundant clonotypes were examined with PCA combined with hierarchical clustering. Separately sequenced CD4+ and CD8+ repertoires were used to assign the CD4 or CD8 phenotype of responding clones. Clones were called with MiXCR by TCRdb after fastp trimmed the public reads at Q25, and only in-frame beta chains were retained. A single entry per CDR3 protein holds the most common genes and DNA from its merged rows. TCRdb, rather than the study authors, made the V and J calls. The sample has roughly 170,000 distinct CDR3 sequences on record, roughly 20% of them singletons. Roughly 3.8% of the sample is held by the ten biggest clonotypes.

PBMCs were isolated by Ficoll-Paque density gradient centrifugation. The chain was built from TRBV6-2 or TRBV6-3 and TRBJ2-2, with no reliable assignment of the D segment. Sequences were obtained from PBMCs or a T cell subset sorted from them (not recorded which). This TCR was recovered from a young man who had mild COVID-19 (a few samples of this study predate the infection). The sample titles of this study are shuffled in the database, so cell type and time point are left out; the donor was told from shared clones. In nucleotides, the sequence is TGTGCCAGCAGCCCGCAGTGGGGTTGGGGTACCGGGGAGCTGTTTTTT. Its coded protein is CASSPQWGWGTGELFF.